These 11 T cell receptor beta chains were sequenced from one sample in a study of shared clonotypes between healthy human individuals. Repertoires were generated with immunoSEQ multiplex PCR, while TCRdb's copy carries only in-frame clones and drops some. Of 2,500,000 or so clones listed, 90% to 95% are singletons. Source material: naive CD4+ T cells from PBMCs. Subset denoted: CD45RA+ positively selected. Receptors were obtained from a man aged 18 to 35 in good health. Some clones in this sample may be carry-over from other donors' samples.

The rearrangement uses TRBV25-1 and TRBJ2-3; the D is unclear. The V gene lost 6 bases and the J gene lost 2 bases, with 12 bases spanning the gap. From germline, CDR1 is MGHDK and CDR2 SYGVNS. This CDR3 has 14 residues. The CDR3 DNA is TGTGCCAGCAGCTCAGGTAGCTTCACAGATACGCAGTATTTT. It is translated as CASSSGSFTDTQYF.

The CDR3 sequence is CASSPGAIPYEQYF. In nucleotides, the CDR3 is TGTGCCAGCAGCCCGGGAGCCATCCCCTACGAGCAGTACTTC. This chain connects TRBV7-8 to TRBJ2-7, with D possibly being TRBD2 (6 bases). This CDR3 has 14 amino acids. V dropped 5 bases and J dropped 2 bases, with 13 bases sitting between them. Looked up from germline, CDR1 is SGHVS and CDR2 is FQNEAQ.

With regard to this clone: Other DNA sequences of this sample code for an identical CDR3. V gene TRBV30 combines with J gene TRBJ1-6; D remains ambiguous. V was trimmed by 0 bases and J by 10 bases, leaving 10 bases between them. Germline V gene data show CDR1 as GTSNPN and CDR2 as SVGIG (reference sequence). This CDR3 comprises 13 residues. The CDR3 here is CAWSVEVGSPLHF. CDR3 sequence (DNA): TGTGCCTGGAGTGTAGAGGTTGGGTCACCCCTCCACTTT.

V gene TRBV10-1 combines with J gene TRBJ2-2, with D perhaps TRBD1 (6 bases). V lost 4 bases and J 4 bases, leaving 13 bases between the germline ends. The germline gives CDR1 WNHNN, CDR2 SYGVQD (reference sequence). CDR3 size: 15 residues. The DNA of the CDR3 is TGCGCCAGCAGTGTTGTTAGGGGGAGCACCGGGGAGCTGTTTTTT. Residues: CASSVVRGSTGELFF.

The rearrangement links TRBV5-1 to TRBJ2-1, with TRBD1 matching 7 bases. Germline V gene lookup returns CDR1 SGHRS and CDR2 YFSETQ. After removal of 3 bases from V and 6 bases from J, the junction contained 9 bases not matched to a gene. The CDR3 loop spans 15 amino acids. The chain's CDR3 is CASSSMGDRRNEQFF. The CDR3 coding sequence is TGCGCCAGCAGCTCGATGGGGGACAGACGCAATGAGCAGTTCTTC.

The chain links TRBV5-4 to TRBJ2-5; D uncertain. CDR1 and CDR2 from the germline V gene are SGHNT and YYREEE (reference sequence). Trimming left V 1 base short and J 5 bases short, with 9 bases between. The CDR3 has 13 amino acids. The CDR3 nucleotides read TGTGCCAGCAGCTTGATCGCCCGCGAGACCCAGTACTTC. Translating it yields CASSLIARETQYF.

V gene TRBV23-1 combines with J gene TRBJ2-7; D is unresolved. TRBV23-1 is an ORF, with its function uncertain. This CDR3 spans 15 amino acids. Trimming shortened V by 6 bases and J by 3 bases, and 18 bases separated the two germline ends. Written as DNA, the CDR3 is TGCGCCAGCAGGCATCGACTGGACCGGCGCTACGAGCAGTACTTC. It encodes CASRHRLDRRYEQYF.

This chain links TRBV7-9 with TRBJ2-7; D remains ambiguous. Germline CDR1 is SEHNR and CDR2 is FQNEAQ (reference sequence). The CDR3 sequence is 16 residues long. V lost 5 bases, J lost 2 bases, and 19 bases lay in between. The CDR3 nucleotides read TGTGCCAGCAGCCGACCGACATCCCTATACCCCTACGAGCAGTACTTC. Encoded protein: CASSRPTSLYPYEQYF.

The rearrangement links TRBV6-5 to TRBJ2-7; D may match TRBD1 or TRBD2 (6 bases each). The CDR3 is 11 amino acids. Germline loops: CDR1 MNHEY, CDR2 SVGAGI. The V gene lost 8 bases and the J gene lost 10 bases, with 15 bases spanning the gap. The CDR3 reads CASGGGTTQYF. The CDR3 region has the DNA TGTGCCAGCGGTGGGGGGACAACCCAGTACTTC.

This rearrangement joins TRBV5-4 to TRBJ1-1, with D uncertain. There are 14 residues in the CDR3. Trimming shortened V by 0 bases and J by 6 bases, and 12 bases separated the two germline ends. Germline V CDR1 and CDR2: SGHNT, YYREEE (reference sequence). In DNA, the CDR3 is TGTGCCAGCAGCTTGGCTACGGATGCACCTGAAGCTTTCTTT. Translated: CASSLATDAPEAFF.

The chain joins TRBV19 to TRBJ2-4; D gene unclear. Per the germline V gene, CDR1 is LNHDA and CDR2 is SQIVND (reference sequence). Between the trimmed V and J ends, which lost 3 bases and 10 bases, there was a span of 10 bases. The CDR3 covers 12 residues. CDR3 bases: TGTGCCAGTAGTATTGGGCAAAGAATTCAGTACTTC. Its translation is CASSIGQRIQYF.